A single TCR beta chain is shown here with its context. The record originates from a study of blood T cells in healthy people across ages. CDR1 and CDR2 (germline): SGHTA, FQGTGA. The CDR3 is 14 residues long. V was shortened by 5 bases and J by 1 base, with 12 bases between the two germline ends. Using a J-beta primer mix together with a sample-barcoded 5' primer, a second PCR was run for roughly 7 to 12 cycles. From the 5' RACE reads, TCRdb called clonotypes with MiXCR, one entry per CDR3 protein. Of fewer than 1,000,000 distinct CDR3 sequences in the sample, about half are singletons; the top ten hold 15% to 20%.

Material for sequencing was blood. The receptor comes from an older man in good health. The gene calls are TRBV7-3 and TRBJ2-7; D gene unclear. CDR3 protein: CASSQVGTSYEQYF. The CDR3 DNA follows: TGTGCCAGCAGCCAAGTTGGCACATCCTACGAGCAGTACTTC.